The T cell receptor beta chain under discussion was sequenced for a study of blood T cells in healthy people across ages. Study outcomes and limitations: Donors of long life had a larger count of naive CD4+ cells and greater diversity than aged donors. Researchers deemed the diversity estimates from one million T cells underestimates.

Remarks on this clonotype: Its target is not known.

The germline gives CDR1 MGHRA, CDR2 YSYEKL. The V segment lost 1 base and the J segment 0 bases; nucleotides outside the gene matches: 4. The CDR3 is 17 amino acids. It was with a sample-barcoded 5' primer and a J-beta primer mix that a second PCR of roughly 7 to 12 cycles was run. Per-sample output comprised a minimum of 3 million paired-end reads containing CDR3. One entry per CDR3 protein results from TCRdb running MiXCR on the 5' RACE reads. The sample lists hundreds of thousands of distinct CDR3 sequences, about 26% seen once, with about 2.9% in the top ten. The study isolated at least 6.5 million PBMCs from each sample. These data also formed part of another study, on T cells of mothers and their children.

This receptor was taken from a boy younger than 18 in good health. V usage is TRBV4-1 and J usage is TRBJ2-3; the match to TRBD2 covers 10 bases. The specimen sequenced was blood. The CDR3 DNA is TGCGCCAGCAGCCAAGTGGGACTAGCGCTTAGCACAGATACGCAGTATTTT. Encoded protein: CASSQVGLALSTDTQYF.